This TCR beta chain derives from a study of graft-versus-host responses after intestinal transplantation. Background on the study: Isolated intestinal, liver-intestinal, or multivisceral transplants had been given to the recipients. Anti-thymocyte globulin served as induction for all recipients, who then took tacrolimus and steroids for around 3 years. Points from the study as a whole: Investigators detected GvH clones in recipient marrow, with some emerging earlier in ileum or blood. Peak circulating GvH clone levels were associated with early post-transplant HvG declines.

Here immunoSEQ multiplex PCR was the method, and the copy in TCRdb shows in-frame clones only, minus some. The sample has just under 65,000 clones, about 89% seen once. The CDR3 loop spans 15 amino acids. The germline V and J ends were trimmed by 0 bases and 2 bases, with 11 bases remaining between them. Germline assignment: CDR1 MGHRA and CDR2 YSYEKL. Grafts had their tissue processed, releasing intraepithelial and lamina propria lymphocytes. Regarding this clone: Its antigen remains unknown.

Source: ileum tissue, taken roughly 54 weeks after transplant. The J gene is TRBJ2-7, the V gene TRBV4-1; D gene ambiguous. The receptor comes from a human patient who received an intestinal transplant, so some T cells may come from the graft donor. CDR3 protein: CASSQEDLGTYEQYF. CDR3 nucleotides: TGCGCCAGCAGCCAAGAGGACCTAGGGACCTACGAGCAGTACTTC.